These 8 T cell receptor beta chains share one sample of origin, sequenced in a study of radiotherapy plus CTLA-4 blockade in lung cancer. Clones were sequenced by immunoSEQ multiplex PCR, and TCRdb holds only the in-frame ones, with some missing. Of over 100,000 clones in the sample, around 89% are singletons; the top ten hold just under 7%. Sequenced here: peripheral blood, sampled from a patient treated with radiotherapy plus ipilimumab. The receptors stem from a human donor with non-small cell lung cancer that progressed on radiotherapy plus ipilimumab.

The chain joins TRBV5-1 to TRBJ2-7; D possibly matches TRBD1 or TRBD2 (6 bases each). Germline V gene lookup returns CDR1 SGHRS and CDR2 YFSETQ. The CDR3 has 14 residues. V was cut by 0 bases and J by 6 bases, with 13 bases left in between. The CDR3 DNA reads TGCGCCAGCAGCTTGGGGGGCAGGGGAGGCGAGCAGTACTTC. Its translation: CASSLGGRGGEQYF.

The V gene is TRBV7-3, the J gene TRBJ2-3, with unresolved D. There are 13 residues in the CDR3. V was pared by 4 bases and J by 3 bases, with 8 bases between. CDR1 SGHTA and CDR2 FQGTGA come from the germline V gene. CDR3 amino acids: CASSSGGTDTQYF. Here the CDR3 DNA reads TGTGCCAGCAGCTCAGGTGGTACAGATACGCAGTATTTT.

V and J are TRBV4-2 and TRBJ2-1; 7 nucleotides line up with TRBD2. From germline, CDR1 is LGHNA and CDR2 YNFKEQ. J lost 3 bases, V lost 0 bases, and 8 bases had no gene match. The CDR3 totals 17 residues. Written as DNA, the CDR3 is TGTGCCAGCAGCCAAGATCAAAGGACGGGAGGCTACAATGAGCAGTTCTTC. Translating it yields CASSQDQRTGGYNEQFF.

The genes are TRBV4-2 and TRBJ2-1; D is perhaps TRBD2 (5 bases). The CDR3 has 14 amino acids. V shed 0 bases and J shed 8 bases, with 11 bases lying between them. Germline values: CDR1 LGHNA, CDR2 YNFKEQ. The CDR3, as DNA: TGTGCCAGCAGCCAAGATGTGACGAGGGATGAGCAGTTCTTC. It yields the protein CASSQDVTRDEQFF.

The chain combines TRBV6-1 with TRBJ1-3, with TRBD1 matching 8 bases. J lost 4 bases, V lost 6 bases, and 2 bases had no gene match. The CDR3 is made up of 13 amino acids. Germline CDR1 is MNHNS and CDR2 is SASEGT. The CDR3 here is CASRQGAGNTIYF. For the CDR3, the DNA is TGTGCCAGCAGGCAGGGGGCAGGAAACACCATATATTTT.

J is TRBJ2-1 and V is TRBV5-4; no clear D. The CDR3 consists of 15 residues. V shed 0 bases and J shed 0 bases, with 7 bases lying between them. Germline CDR1 is SGHNT and CDR2 is YYREEE (reference sequence). The CDR3 bases are TGTGCCAGCAGCTTGGTGACGAGCTCCTACAATGAGCAGTTCTTC. Translated: CASSLVTSSYNEQFF.

The chain joins TRBV27 to TRBJ1-1; maybe TRBD1 (6 bases). V lost 3 bases and J 5 bases, leaving 13 bases between the germline ends. The CDR3 is 14 residues long. Germline V gene data show CDR1 as MNHEY and CDR2 as SMNVEV (reference sequence). As DNA, the CDR3 is TGTGCCAGCAGTTTGCGTCTAGGACAGACTGAAGCTTTCTTT. Residues: CASSLRLGQTEAFF.

The sample holds a few counts of this clone. The J gene is TRBJ1-1, the V gene TRBV7-2; D is unresolved. Deletions cut 2 bases from V and 2 bases from J, with 3 bases between. CDR3 length: 12 amino acids. Germline V gives CDR1 SGHTA, CDR2 FQGNSA. The CDR3, as DNA: TGTGCCAGCAGCTTATACAACACTGAAGCTTTCTTT. The encoded protein is CASSLYNTEAFF.